This T cell receptor beta chain originates from a study of spatial heterogeneity in lung cancer. Study information: Beta-chain sequences were consistently detected more often than alpha-chain sequences.

Time point specified: sample taken at primary tumor resection. In each case, whole RNA from tumor, nontumor lung or frozen PBMC was sequenced unsorted. Many counts were recorded for this clonotype. TCRdb re-derived calls from the 5' RACE reads in MiXCR, one entry per CDR3 protein. The data contain some 15,000 distinct CDR3 sequences, about 9.4% of them singletons. This CDR3 is built from 15 residues. The germline gives CDR1 MNHEY, CDR2 SMNVEV (reference sequence). V dropped 2 bases and J dropped 6; count of bases not matched to a gene: 8. The clonotype originates from a male donor with early-stage non-small cell lung cancer. The chain is built from TRBV27 and TRBJ2-7; 9 nucleotides line up with TRBD1. Sequencing used PBMCs, obtained at surgery. The CDR3 DNA is TGTGCCAGCAGTTTAAAGTGGACAGGGGAGGGCGAGCAGTACTTC. Protein: CASSLKWTGEGEQYF.